This T cell receptor beta chain was captured in a study of CD8+ T cells in alopecia areata. Treatment specified: oral pan-JAK inhibitor, 5-10 mg twice daily. The sequencing template was cDNA reverse transcribed from extracted RNA. Some clones are missing from TCRdb's copy, which holds only in-frame ones; the method was immunoSEQ multiplex PCR. This sample has approximately 150,000 clones, with 50% to 75% found just once. Germline values: CDR1 SGHDN, CDR2 FVKESK. J gave up 0 bases and V 1 base, and 10 bases lay outside the gene matches. The CDR3 totals 19 residues. The rearrangement joins TRBV14 to TRBJ2-1; 9 bases agree with TRBD1. The sequences come from CD4+ T cells sorted from blood, collected at roughly week 55, from a patient treated with tofacitinib. The sequence was obtained from a human donor with alopecia areata. The CDR3 DNA follows: TGTGCCAGCAGCCAAGTGAGGGACAGGGTTTCTAGCTCCTACAATGAGCAGTTCTTC. This translates into CASSQVRDRVSSSYNEQFF.